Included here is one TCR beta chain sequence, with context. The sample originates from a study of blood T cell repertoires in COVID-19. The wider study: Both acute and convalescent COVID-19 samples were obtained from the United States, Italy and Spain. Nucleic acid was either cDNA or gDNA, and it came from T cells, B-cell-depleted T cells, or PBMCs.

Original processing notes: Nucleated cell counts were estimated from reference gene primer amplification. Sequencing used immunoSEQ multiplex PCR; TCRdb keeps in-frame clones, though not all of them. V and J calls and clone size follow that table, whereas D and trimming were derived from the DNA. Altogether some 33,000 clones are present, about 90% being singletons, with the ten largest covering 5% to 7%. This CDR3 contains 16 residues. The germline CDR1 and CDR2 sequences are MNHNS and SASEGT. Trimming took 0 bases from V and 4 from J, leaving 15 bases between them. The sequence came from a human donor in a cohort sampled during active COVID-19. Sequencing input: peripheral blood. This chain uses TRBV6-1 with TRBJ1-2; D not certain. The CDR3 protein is CASSEAGGHAVYGYTF. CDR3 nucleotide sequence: TGTGCCAGCAGTGAAGCAGGAGGGCACGCGGTCTATGGCTACACCTTC.